This T cell receptor beta chain was found in a study of lymphopenia after photon versus proton radiotherapy. Points from the study as a whole: A bigger post-nadir fall in TCR diversity correlated inversely with survival time in deceased patients.

Clones were read by immunoSEQ multiplex PCR, and TCRdb kept only the in-frame ones, dropping some. The data contain more than 25,000 clones, 75% to 90% of them singletons. V shed 2 bases and J shed 4 bases, with 8 bases lying between them. Germline-derived CDR1 and CDR2 are MNHEY and SVGAGI. This CDR3 comprises 13 residues. The count of this clone is one. Its antigen remains unknown. The J gene is TRBJ1-2, the V gene TRBV6-5, with D unclear. The receptor's source is a woman aged 45-60 years with pancreatic cancer. Sequencing used peripheral blood, obtained from a patient treated with photon-based radiotherapy. Written as DNA, the CDR3 is TGTGCCAGCAGTTACACCGGGAGCTATGGCTACACCTTC. Translating it yields CASSYTGSYGYTF.